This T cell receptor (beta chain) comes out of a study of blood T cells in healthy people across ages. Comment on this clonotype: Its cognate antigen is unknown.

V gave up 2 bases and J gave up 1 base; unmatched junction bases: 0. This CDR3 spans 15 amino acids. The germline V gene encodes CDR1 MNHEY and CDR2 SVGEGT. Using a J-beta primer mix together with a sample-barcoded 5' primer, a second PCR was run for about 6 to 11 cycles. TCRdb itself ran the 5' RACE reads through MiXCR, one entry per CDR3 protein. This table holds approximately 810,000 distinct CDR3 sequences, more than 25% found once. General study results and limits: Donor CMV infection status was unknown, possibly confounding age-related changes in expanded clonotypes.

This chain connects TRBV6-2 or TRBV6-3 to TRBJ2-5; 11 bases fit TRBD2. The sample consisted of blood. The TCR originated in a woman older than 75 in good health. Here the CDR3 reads CASSYTSGGQETQYF. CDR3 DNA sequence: TGTGCCAGCAGTTACACTAGCGGGGGCCAAGAGACCCAGTACTTC.